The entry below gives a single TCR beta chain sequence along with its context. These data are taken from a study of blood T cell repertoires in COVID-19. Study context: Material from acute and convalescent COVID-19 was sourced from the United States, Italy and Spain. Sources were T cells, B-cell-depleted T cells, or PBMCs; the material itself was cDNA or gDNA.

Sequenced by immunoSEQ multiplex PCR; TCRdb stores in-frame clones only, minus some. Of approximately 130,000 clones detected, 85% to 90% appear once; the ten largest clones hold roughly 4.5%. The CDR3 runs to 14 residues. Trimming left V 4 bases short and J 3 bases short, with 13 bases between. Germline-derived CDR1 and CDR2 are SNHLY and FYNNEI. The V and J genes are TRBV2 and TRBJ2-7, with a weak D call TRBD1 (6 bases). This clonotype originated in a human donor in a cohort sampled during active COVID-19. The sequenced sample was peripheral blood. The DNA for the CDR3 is TGTGCCAGCAGTGGATCCCGGGACATCTACGAGCAGTACTTC. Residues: CASSGSRDIYEQYF. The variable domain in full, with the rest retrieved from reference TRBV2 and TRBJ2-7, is EPEVTQTPSHQVTQMGQEVILRCVPISNHLYFYWYRQILGQKVEFLVSFYNNEISEKSEIFDDQFSVERPDGSNFTLKIRSTKLEDSAMYFCASSGSRDIYEQYFGPGTRLTVT.